This T cell receptor (beta chain) was captured by sequencing in a study of T cell responses to AZD1222 COVID-19 vaccine. Overall study findings and caveats: Repertoires were obtained only post-peak T cell response.

Repertoires were generated with immunoSEQ multiplex PCR, while TCRdb's copy carries only in-frame clones and drops some. This sample carries approximately 80,000 clones, under 95% of them seen once, and the ten largest clones take around 28%. As regards this clone: The antigen is not known.

Unmatched junction bases numbered 9, after V lost 5 bases and J lost 5 bases. Germline CDR1 and CDR2: KGHDR and SFDVKD. The CDR3 runs 16 residues. The chain uses TRBV24-1 and TRBJ2-2; TRBD2 matches 8 bases. This TCR was recovered from an adult who received the AZD1222 COVID-19 vaccine. The sample was peripheral blood, taken 28 days after the second AZD1222 dose. In DNA, the CDR3 is TGTGCCACCAGTGGCAGGGGACTAGACCCAACCGGGGAGCTGTTTTTT. This sequence encodes CATSGRGLDPTGELFF.